The 3 T cell receptor beta chains in this list originate from one sample, sequenced in a study of T cells in Graves' hyperthyroidism and ophthalmopathy. It was RNA transcripts that yielded the amplified TCR beta CDR3 regions. During a first-round RT-PCR of the TCR CDR3, the HTBI primer set was used. TCRdb called the multiplex PCR reads again in MiXCR, with one record for every CDR3 protein. This sample has about 180,000 distinct CDR3 sequences, with over 15% found just once. The specimen was blood. Source of these receptors: a woman aged 45-60 years with Graves' hyperthyroidism.

In this sample, this clonotype turned up many times. The chain has TRBV24-1 and TRBJ2-5; D possibly corresponds to TRBD1 (6 bases). The V gene's germline CDR1 is KGHDR and CDR2 SFDVKD. V shed 4 bases and J shed 3 bases, with 14 bases lying between them. The CDR3 runs to 15 residues. CDR3 residues: CATSETTGRKETQYF. Here the CDR3 DNA reads TGTGCCACCAGTGAAACTACAGGGAGAAAAGAGACCCAGTACTTC.

The CDR3 coding sequence is TGTGCCAGCAGCCTCATTAGTGGGGAAGCAGGTAGCAATCAGCCCCAGCATTTT. It specifies CASSLISGEAGSNQPQHF. This chain links TRBV9 with TRBJ1-5; D not certain. V was trimmed by 4 bases and J by 0 bases, leaving 20 bases between them. In germline, CDR1 is SGDLS, CDR2 YYNGEE. The CDR3 is 18 residues long.

This clonotype was detected ten times or more. The V call is TRBV9, the J call TRBJ2-1; the D gene is possibly TRBD2 (5 bases). From germline, CDR1 is SGDLS and CDR2 YYNGEE. The V gene lost 3 bases and the J gene lost 3 bases, with 13 bases spanning the gap. The CDR3 covers 15 residues. The CDR3 sequence is CASSAASGSYNEQFF. CDR3 in DNA: TGTGCCAGCAGCGCCGCTTCGGGGAGCTACAATGAGCAGTTCTTC.